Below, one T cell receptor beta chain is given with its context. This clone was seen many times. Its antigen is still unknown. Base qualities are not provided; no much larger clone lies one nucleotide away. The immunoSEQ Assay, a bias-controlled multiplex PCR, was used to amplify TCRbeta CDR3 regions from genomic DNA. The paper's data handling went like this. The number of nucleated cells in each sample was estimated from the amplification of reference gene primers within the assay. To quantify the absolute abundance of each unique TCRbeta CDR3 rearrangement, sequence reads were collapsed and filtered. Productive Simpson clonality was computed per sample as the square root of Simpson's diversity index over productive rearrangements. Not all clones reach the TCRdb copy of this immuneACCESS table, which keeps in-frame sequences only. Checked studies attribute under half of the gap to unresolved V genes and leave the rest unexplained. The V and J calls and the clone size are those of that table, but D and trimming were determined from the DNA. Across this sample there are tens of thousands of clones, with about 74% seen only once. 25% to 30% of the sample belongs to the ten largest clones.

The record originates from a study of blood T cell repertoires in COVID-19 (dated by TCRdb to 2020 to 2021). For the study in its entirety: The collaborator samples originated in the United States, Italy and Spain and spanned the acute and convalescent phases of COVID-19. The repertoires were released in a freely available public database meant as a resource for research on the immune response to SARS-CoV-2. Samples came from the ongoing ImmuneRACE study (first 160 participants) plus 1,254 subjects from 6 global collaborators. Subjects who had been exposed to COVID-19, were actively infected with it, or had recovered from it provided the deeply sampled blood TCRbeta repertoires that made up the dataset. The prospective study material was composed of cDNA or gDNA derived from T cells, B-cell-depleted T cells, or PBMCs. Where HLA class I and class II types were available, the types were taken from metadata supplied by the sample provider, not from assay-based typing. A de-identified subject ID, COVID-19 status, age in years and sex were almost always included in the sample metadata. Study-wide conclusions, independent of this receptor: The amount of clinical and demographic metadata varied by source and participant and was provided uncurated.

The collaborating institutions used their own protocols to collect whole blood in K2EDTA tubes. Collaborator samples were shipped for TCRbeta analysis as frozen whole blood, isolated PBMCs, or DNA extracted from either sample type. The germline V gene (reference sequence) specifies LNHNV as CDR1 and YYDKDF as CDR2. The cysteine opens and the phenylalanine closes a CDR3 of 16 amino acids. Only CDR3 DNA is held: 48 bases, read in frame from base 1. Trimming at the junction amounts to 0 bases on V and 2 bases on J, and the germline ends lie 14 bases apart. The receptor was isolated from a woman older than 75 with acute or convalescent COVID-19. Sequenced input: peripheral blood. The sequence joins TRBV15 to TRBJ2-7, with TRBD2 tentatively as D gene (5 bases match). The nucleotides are TGTGCCACCAGCAGAGAGGGAAATGACGGGGCCTACGAGCAGTACTTC. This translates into CATSREGNDGAYEQYF.